There are a few counts of the clone carrying this TCR beta chain. These data belong to a study of T cell responses to AZD1222 COVID-19 vaccine. Assay used: immunoSEQ multiplex PCR; TCRdb lists only in-frame clones, some missing. The sample holds about 67,000 clones, 80% to 85% seen once. The sequencing used peripheral blood, collected on day 0 of AZD1222 vaccination. The receptor's source is an adult in good health.

The DNA for the CDR3 is TGTGCCAGCAGCTTGGAGGGACAGCTAAACACTGAAGCTTTCTTT. This encodes CASSLEGQLNTEAFF. The genes are TRBV5-8 and TRBJ1-1, with TRBD1 matching over 7 bases. The CDR3 extends over 15 amino acids. Germline V CDR1 and CDR2: SGHTS, YDEGEE. With V trimmed by 0 bases and J by 2 bases, 4 bases remained unmatched.